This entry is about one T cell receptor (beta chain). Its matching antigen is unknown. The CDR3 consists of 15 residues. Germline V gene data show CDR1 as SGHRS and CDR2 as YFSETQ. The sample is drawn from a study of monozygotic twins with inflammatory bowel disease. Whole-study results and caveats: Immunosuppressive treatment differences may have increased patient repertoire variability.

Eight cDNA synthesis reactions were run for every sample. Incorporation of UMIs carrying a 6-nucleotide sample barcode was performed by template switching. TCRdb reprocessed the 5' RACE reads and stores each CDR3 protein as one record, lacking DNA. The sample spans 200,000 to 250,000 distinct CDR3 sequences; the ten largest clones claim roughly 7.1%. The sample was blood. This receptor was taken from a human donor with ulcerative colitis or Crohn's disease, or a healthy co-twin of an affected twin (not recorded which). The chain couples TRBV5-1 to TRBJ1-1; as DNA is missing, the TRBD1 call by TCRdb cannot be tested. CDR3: CASSLRQQMNTEAFF.